The rows below give T cell receptor beta chains drawn from one sample of a study of cytomegalovirus exposure and HLA in healthy donors. Assay: immunoSEQ multiplex PCR; the TCRdb copy retains only in-frame clones and omits some. The profile shows 150,000 to 200,000 clones, around 81% of them singletons. Sequenced input: PBMCs. The receptors stem from a man aged 25 to 40 in good health and CMV-seronegative. Both conserved end residues are part of each CDR3. The D gene is left open where the match is weak. Clone size is shown for a subset of rows, as once, few, many or a class of expanded clone.

D gene	V gene	CDR3 length	clone size	J gene	CDR3 DNA	CDR3 protein
.	TRBV5-5	14	once	TRBJ1-5	TGTACCAGCAGCCCCGACAGAAACAATCAGCCCCAGCATTTT	CTSSPDRNNQPQHF
TRBD1	TRBV7-9	16	.	TRBJ1-1	TGTGCCAGCAGCTCACCAGGGGGCCCGATGAACACTGAAGCTTTCTTT	CASSSPGGPMNTEAFF
TRBD1	TRBV10-1	14	.	TRBJ2-7	TGCGCCAGCGGGGACAGGGACAGCCGGTCCGAGCAGTACTTC	CASGDRDSRSEQYF
.	TRBV23-1	14	.	TRBJ2-1	TGCGCCAGCAGTCATAGGGGCTCCTACAATGAGCAGTTCTTC	CASSHRGSYNEQFF
.	TRBV27	19	.	TRBJ2-2	TGTGCCAGCAGTCCAGCTTGGTTTGGGAGGTCTTCACACACCGGGGAGCTGTTTTTT	CASSPAWFGRSSHTGELFF
TRBD2	TRBV5-4	16	once	TRBJ2-5	TGTGCCAGCGCCCCTGAGGGCCTAGCGGGATCAGAGACCCAGTACTTC	CASAPEGLAGSETQYF
TRBD2	TRBV5-1	18	.	TRBJ2-1	TGCGCCAGCAGCTTGGTGGCTAGCGGGAGGGCCCACTACAATGAGCAGTTCTTC	CASSLVASGRAHYNEQFF
TRBD2	TRBV28	15	.	TRBJ2-3	TGTGCCACACAGCGGGGGGGTTTATTGACAGATACGCAGTATTTT	CATQRGGLLTDTQYF
.	TRBV11-2	12	.	TRBJ1-2	TGTGCCAGCAGCTTAACAGCCTATGGCTACACCTTC	CASSLTAYGYTF
TRBD2	TRBV28	17	once	TRBJ2-3	TGTGCCAGCAAACCTTGGGTAGCGGGAGATGGCGCAGATACGCAGTATTTT	CASKPWVAGDGADTQYF
.	TRBV7-7	15	.	TRBJ2-5	TGTGCTAGCAGCCGTACCGGGACTGCGAAAGAGACCCAGTACTTC	CASSRTGTAKETQYF
.	TRBV27	16	.	TRBJ1-2	TGTGCCAGCAGAGGGGCGAGCGGGCGGGGGCGGGATGGCTACACCTTC	CASRGASGRGRDGYTF
TRBD1	TRBV7-9	14	.	TRBJ1-1	TGTGCCAGCAGCTCTGGGACAGCGAACACTGAAGCTTTCTTT	CASSSGTANTEAFF
TRBD1	TRBV27	13	.	TRBJ2-7	TGTGCCAGCGGCCGACAGGGCCGCTACGAGCAGTACTTC	CASGRQGRYEQYF
TRBD1	TRBV5-6	16	.	TRBJ2-1	TGTGCCAGCACTCAACCTGTCGGACAGGGGTACAATGAGCAGTTCTTC	CASTQPVGQGYNEQFF
TRBD2	TRBV6-1	15	.	TRBJ2-1	TGTGCCAGCGTCCGGGGGGGTACTAGCGGGAATGAGCAGTTCTTC	CASVRGGTSGNEQFF
.	TRBV5-1	16	.	TRBJ1-1	TGCGCCAGCAGCCATTCGGGGAAGGCGGGGAACACTGAAGCTTTCTTT	CASSHSGKAGNTEAFF
.	TRBV9	13	.	TRBJ2-7	TGTGCCAGCAGCGTCGGTGGTACCTACGAGCAGTACTTC	CASSVGGTYEQYF
TRBD1	TRBV2	14	.	TRBJ2-3	TGTGCCAGCTCAGGGACAGGGGGTACAGATACGCAGTATTTT	CASSGTGGTDTQYF
.	TRBV19	14	few	TRBJ2-7	TGTGCCAGTAGTAAGGGGACTCTCGGGTACGAGCAGTACTTC	CASSKGTLGYEQYF
.	TRBV6-5	11	.	TRBJ1-2	TGTGCCAGCAGTTGGCACGGGGGCTACACCTTC	CASSWHGGYTF
.	TRBV28	13	.	TRBJ1-6	TGTGCCAGCAGTCAACTTCGGAGATCACCCCTCCACTTT	CASSQLRRSPLHF
.	TRBV27	13	.	TRBJ2-7	TGTGCCAGCAGTCCCTCCCCTATTTACGAGCAGTACTTC	CASSPSPIYEQYF
TRBD1	TRBV30	13	.	TRBJ2-7	TGTGCCTGGAGTGGACAGGGCTTCTACGAGCAGTACTTC	CAWSGQGFYEQYF
.	TRBV10-3	11	.	TRBJ2-2	TGTGCCATCAGGGTAGCCGGGGAGCTGTTTTTT	CAIRVAGELFF
TRBD2	TRBV5-1	16	.	TRBJ2-2	TGCGCCAGCAGCCCCAGGACTAGCGGGAGTGCCGGGGAGCTGTTTTTT	CASSPRTSGSAGELFF
TRBD1	TRBV7-9	18	.	TRBJ1-2	TGTGCCAGCAGCTTAGCTGGCTCCACCGGCGACAGGGGCTATGGCTACACCTTC	CASSLAGSTGDRGYGYTF
.	TRBV18	13	.	TRBJ2-7	TGTGCCAGCTCACAACAGGGAATCTACGAGCAGTACTTC	CASSQQGIYEQYF
.	TRBV28	11	once	TRBJ2-7	TGTGCCAGCAGGCAGGGCTACGAGCAGTACTTC	CASRQGYEQYF
TRBD2	TRBV2	13	.	TRBJ2-7	TGTGCCAGCGTCAGCGGGACCCCTCGGGAGCAGTACTTC	CASVSGTPREQYF
.	TRBV5-6	11	once	TRBJ2-1	TGTGCCAGCAGCTTCACAGGTGAGCAGTTCTTC	CASSFTGEQFF
TRBD2	TRBV5-1	15	.	TRBJ2-7	TGCGCCAGCAGCTGGACTAGCGGGAGGGACTACGAGCAGTACTTC	CASSWTSGRDYEQYF
TRBD1	TRBV5-1	15	.	TRBJ1-1	TGCGCCAGCAGCGCGGGGACAGGGGGCGTCACTGAAGCTTTCTTT	CASSAGTGGVTEAFF
TRBD1	TRBV29-1	13	.	TRBJ2-7	TGCAGCGCGAGACAGGGGGAGATATACGAGCAGTACTTC	CSARQGEIYEQYF
.	TRBV5-1	14	.	TRBJ2-2	TGCGCCAGCAGCTTGAAGGGGGTGGCCGGGGAGCTGTTTTTT	CASSLKGVAGELFF
TRBD1	TRBV7-9	17	.	TRBJ2-6	TGTGCCAGCAGCCCCCGGGACAGTGACGCTGGGGCCAACGTCCTGACTTTC	CASSPRDSDAGANVLTF
.	TRBV5-8	13	.	TRBJ1-2	TGTGCCAGCACCCCTCGACTTGGGTATGGCTACACCTTC	CASTPRLGYGYTF
.	TRBV9	15	.	TRBJ1-6	TGTGCCAGCAGCCCCGAGGGCAGGACCAATTCACCCCTCCACTTT	CASSPEGRTNSPLHF
.	TRBV14	13	.	TRBJ2-5	TGTGCCAGCAGCCAATGGCAGAAAGAGACCCAGTACTTC	CASSQWQKETQYF
.	TRBV5-1	16	once	TRBJ2-2	TGCGCCAGCTTGGGCGACAGGCCGCCGAACACCGGGGAGCTGTTTTTT	CASLGDRPPNTGELFF
.	TRBV19	14	.	TRBJ2-3	TGTGCCAGTAGTCCCCGGGAGGGGGCGGATACGCAGTATTTT	CASSPREGADTQYF
.	TRBV29-1	12	.	TRBJ1-2	TGCAGCGTTGACAGGGCCAGCTATGGCTACACCTTC	CSVDRASYGYTF
.	TRBV6-5	15	.	TRBJ1-2	TGTGCCAGCAGTTACTCGTCCACAGGCCCCTATGGCTACACCTTC	CASSYSSTGPYGYTF
.	TRBV27	14	.	TRBJ1-5	TGTGCCAGCAGTTCACCCAGGGCTAATCAGCCCCAGCATTTT	CASSSPRANQPQHF
.	TRBV6-1	16	once	TRBJ2-5	TGTGCCAGCAGTGAAGCGCAGGGCGGAATACAAGAGACCCAGTACTTC	CASSEAQGGIQETQYF
.	TRBV2	18	.	TRBJ1-5	TGTGCCAGCAGCGAAATCGAAGCTGGACTGGGTAGCAATCAGCCCCAGCATTTT	CASSEIEAGLGSNQPQHF
TRBD1	TRBV5-1	14	.	TRBJ1-1	TGCGCCAGCAGCTTAGCTACTACAGGGGTAGAGGCTTTCTTT	CASSLATTGVEAFF
.	TRBV11-2	14	.	TRBJ1-5	TGTGCCAGCAGCTTGAGGACTCCCTATCAGCCCCAGCATTTT	CASSLRTPYQPQHF
TRBD1	TRBV2	14	.	TRBJ1-2	TGTGCCAGCAATTCCGACAGGGGCCCATGGGGCTACACCTTC	CASNSDRGPWGYTF
TRBD1	TRBV28	14	.	TRBJ2-3	TGTGCCAGCAGACCGACAGGGGTCACAGATACGCAGTATTTT	CASRPTGVTDTQYF
.	TRBV27	13	few	TRBJ1-2	TGTGCCAGCAGTTCCGGGGGACCCTATGGCTACACCTTC	CASSSGGPYGYTF